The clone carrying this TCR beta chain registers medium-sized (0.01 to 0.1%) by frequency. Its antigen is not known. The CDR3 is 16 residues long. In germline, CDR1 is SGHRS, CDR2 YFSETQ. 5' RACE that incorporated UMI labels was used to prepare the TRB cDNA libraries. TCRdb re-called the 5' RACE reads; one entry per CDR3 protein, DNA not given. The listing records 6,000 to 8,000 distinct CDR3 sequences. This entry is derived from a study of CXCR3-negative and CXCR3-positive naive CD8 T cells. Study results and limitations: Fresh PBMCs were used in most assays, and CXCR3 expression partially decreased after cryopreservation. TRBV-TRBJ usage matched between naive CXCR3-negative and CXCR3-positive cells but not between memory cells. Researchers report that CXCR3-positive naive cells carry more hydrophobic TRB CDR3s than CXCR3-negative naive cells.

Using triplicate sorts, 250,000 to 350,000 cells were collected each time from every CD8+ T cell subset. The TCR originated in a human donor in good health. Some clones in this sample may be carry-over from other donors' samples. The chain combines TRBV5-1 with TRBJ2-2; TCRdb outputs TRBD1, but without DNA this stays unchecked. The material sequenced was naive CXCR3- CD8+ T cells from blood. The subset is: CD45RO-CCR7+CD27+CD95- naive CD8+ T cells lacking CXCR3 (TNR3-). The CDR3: CASSEAGTLKDGELFF.